This TCR beta chain derives from a study of T cell responses to AZD1222 COVID-19 vaccine. Whole-study context: Second-dose timings of about 4 or about 12 weeks were pooled. Whole-study findings and limits: In a largely white British group with more females than males, clonal diversity was possibly underestimated.

As regards this clone: Its antigen is not known.

Some clones are missing from TCRdb's copy, which holds only in-frame ones; the method was immunoSEQ multiplex PCR. The repertoire includes 50,000 or so clones, roughly 88% of them detected once, and about 15% sits in the top ten. The length of the CDR3 is 16 residues. Trimming took off 2 bases at V and 0 bases at J, with 12 bases between the two ends. Germline V CDR1 and CDR2: SGDLS, YYNGEE. This receptor was taken from an adult in good health. Specimen: peripheral blood, collected on day 0 of AZD1222 vaccination. V gene TRBV9 combines with J gene TRBJ2-1, with D hard to call. CDR3 DNA sequence: TGTGCCAGCAGCGTCCTCCACTCTAGCTCCTACAATGAGCAGTTCTTC. Translating it yields CASSVLHSSSYNEQFF. The entire variable domain, with the rest obtained from reference TRBV9 and TRBJ2-1, is as follows: DSGVTQTPKHLITATGQRVTLRCSPRSGDLSVYWYQQSLDQGLQFLIQYYNGEERAKGNILERFSAQQFPDLHSELNLSSLELGDSALYFCASSVLHSSSYNEQFFGPGTRLTVL.